Listed here are 9 T cell receptor beta chains from one sample, sequenced in a study of cytomegalovirus exposure and HLA in healthy donors. PCR was performed using 60 Vbeta and 13 Jbeta primers. Generated by immunoSEQ multiplex PCR, the TCRdb table keeps only in-frame clones and is missing some. The sample yields about 200,000 clones, roughly three quarters seen once. Specimen: PBMCs. Receptors were obtained from a man aged 45 to 65 in good health and CMV-seronegative.

About this clone: Within the sample, other DNA sequences also encode this same CDR3. The rearrangement uses TRBV5-1 and TRBJ2-7; 11 bases match TRBD2. This CDR3 comprises 15 residues. CDR1 is SGHRS, CDR2 YFSETQ, per germline. The V segment lost 0 bases and the J segment 3 bases; nucleotides outside the gene matches: 2. The CDR3: CASSLGGTSGYEQYF. In DNA, the CDR3 is TGCGCCAGCAGCTTGGGTGGGACTAGCGGCTACGAGCAGTACTTC.

This clone was picked up a small number of times. The chain recombines TRBV5-1 with TRBJ2-7; 10 positions match TRBD1. Germline values: CDR1 SGHRS, CDR2 YFSETQ. J was trimmed by 5 bases and V by 4 bases; bases with no gene match: 12. The CDR3 spans 16 residues. CDR3 loop: CASSLWLGTGEHEQYF. Here the CDR3 DNA reads TGCGCCAGCAGCCTTTGGTTAGGGACAGGGGAACACGAGCAGTACTTC.

The gene calls are TRBV10-3 and TRBJ2-2, with D perhaps TRBD1 (5 bases). The CDR3 has 14 amino acids. V was pared by 10 bases and J by 1 base, with 13 bases between. Germline CDR1 is ENHRY and CDR2 is SYGVKD. The CDR3 sequence is CATFTGMNTGELFF. The CDR3 DNA follows: TGTGCCACCTTTACAGGAATGAACACCGGGGAGCTGTTTTTT.

The J gene is TRBJ2-5, the V gene TRBV5-8; the D gene is possibly TRBD1 (5 bases). Between the trimmed V and J ends, which lost 1 base and 4 bases, there was a span of 11 bases. Looked up from germline, CDR1 is SGHTS and CDR2 is YDEGEE. The CDR3 has 14 residues. The chain's CDR3 is CASSLTGVTETQYF. Written as DNA, the CDR3 is TGTGCCAGCAGCTTGACAGGAGTCACAGAGACCCAGTACTTC.

This chain uses TRBV30 with TRBJ1-2; no clear D. Germline CDR1 is GTSNPN and CDR2 is SVGIG (reference sequence). V was shortened by 0 bases and J by 4 bases, with 6 bases between the two germline ends. The CDR3 contains 12 residues. The CDR3 region is CAWSVQVYGYTF. CDR3 coding DNA: TGTGCCTGGAGTGTCCAGGTCTATGGCTACACCTTC.

This chain links TRBV5-6 with TRBJ2-2; no clear D gene. This CDR3 is built from 15 residues. The V end was cut by 0 bases, the J end by 2 bases, with 8 bases between. CDR1 SGHDT and CDR2 YYEEEE come from the germline V gene. This CDR3 is CASSLGGTNTGELFF. The CDR3 nucleotides read TGTGCCAGCAGCTTGGGAGGTACTAACACCGGGGAGCTGTTTTTT. The variable domain in full, with the rest retrieved from reference TRBV5-6 and TRBJ2-2, is DAGVTQSPTHLIKTRGQQVTLRCSPKSGHDTVSWYQQALGQGPQFIFQYYEEEERQRGNFPDRFSGHQFPNYSSELNVNALLLGDSALYLCASSLGGTNTGELFFGEGSRLTVL.

A note on this clone: At one end the junction does not follow the germline gene, possibly because of a read error. Other DNA sequences in the sample encode the same CDR3. The chain carries TRBV5-1 and TRBJ2-7, with D perhaps TRBD2 (6 bases). The germline gives CDR1 SGHRS, CDR2 YFSETQ. CDR3 length: 15 residues. DNA for the CDR3: TGCGCCAGCAGTTTGGGCCCGGGGGAGTCATACGAGCAGTACTTC. This gives the protein CASSLGPGESYEQYF.

J is TRBJ2-5 and V is TRBV6-5, with a possible D match to TRBD1 (5 bases). Germline V CDR1 and CDR2: MNHEY, SVGAGI. V was cut by 6 bases and J by 7 bases, with 18 bases left in between. The CDR3 is made up of 14 amino acids. Here the CDR3 reads CASRADRQYVTQYF. The CDR3 coding sequence is TGTGCCAGCAGAGCCGACCGACAGTACGTGACCCAGTACTTC.

The genes are TRBV5-5 and TRBJ1-2; TRBD1 matches 8 bases. This CDR3 spans 14 amino acids. J lost 6 bases, V lost 1 base, and 5 bases had no gene match. CDR1 and CDR2 (germline): SGHKS, YYEKEE (reference sequence). CDR3 in DNA: TGTGCCAGCAGCTTGAGGTCAGGGGGCGATGGCTACACCTTC. Amino acids: CASSLRSGGDGYTF.